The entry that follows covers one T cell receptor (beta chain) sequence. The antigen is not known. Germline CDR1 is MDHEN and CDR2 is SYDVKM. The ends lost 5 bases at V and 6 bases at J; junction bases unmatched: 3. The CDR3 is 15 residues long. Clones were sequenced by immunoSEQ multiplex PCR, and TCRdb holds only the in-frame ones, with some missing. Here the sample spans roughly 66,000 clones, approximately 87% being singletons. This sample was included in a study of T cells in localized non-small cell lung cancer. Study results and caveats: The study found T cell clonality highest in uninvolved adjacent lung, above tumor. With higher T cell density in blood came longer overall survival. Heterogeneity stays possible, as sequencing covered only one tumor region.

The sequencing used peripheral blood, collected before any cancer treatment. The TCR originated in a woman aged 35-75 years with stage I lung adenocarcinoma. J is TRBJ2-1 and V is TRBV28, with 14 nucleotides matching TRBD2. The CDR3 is CASSLGLAGVNEQFF. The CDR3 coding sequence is TGTGCCAGCAGTCTGGGACTAGCGGGAGTCAATGAGCAGTTCTTC.